Described below is a single T cell receptor beta chain sequence and its context. Its antigen has not been determined. No quality values exist for individual bases; no much larger clone is one base distant. CDR1 and CDR2 are drawn from the germline V gene: SGHRS, YFSETQ. After removal of 3 bases from V and 11 bases from J, the junction retains 14 bases not matched to a gene. The CDR3 has 16 amino acids, counting the end cysteine and phenylalanine. Only the CDR3 region is kept as DNA, spanning 48 bases read in frame from base 1. These data are taken from a study of blood T cell repertoires in COVID-19 (dated by TCRdb to 2020 to 2022). In terms of the full investigation: Collaborator samples came from the United States, Italy and Spain and covered acute and convalescent phases of COVID-19. The dataset comprised deeply sampled blood TCRbeta repertoires from subjects exposed to, actively infected with, or recovered from COVID-19. The prospective study material was composed of cDNA or gDNA derived from T cells, B-cell-depleted T cells, or PBMCs. A de-identified subject ID, COVID-19 status, age in years and sex were almost always included in the sample metadata. Samples came from the ongoing ImmuneRACE study (first 160 participants) plus 1,254 subjects from 6 global collaborators. HLA class I and class II types, where available, came from metadata supplied by the sample provider rather than from assay-based typing. The repertoires were released in a freely available public database meant as a resource for research on the immune response to SARS-CoV-2. The full study reports these points: The amount of clinical and demographic metadata varied by source and participant and was provided uncurated.

The immunoSEQ Assay, a bias-controlled multiplex PCR, was used to amplify TCRbeta CDR3 regions from genomic DNA. Per the original workflow: Within the assay, amplification of reference gene primers was used to estimate how many nucleated cells each sample contained. To quantify the absolute abundance of each unique TCRbeta CDR3 rearrangement, sequence reads were collapsed and filtered. For each sample, productive Simpson clonality was calculated by taking the square root of Simpson's diversity index across productive rearrangements. This is the immuneACCESS table as TCRdb keeps it, with only in-frame sequences that have V and J called. A part of the clones is gone; compared with another copy, unresolved V genes explain less than half, and the rest is unexplained. Clone size and the V and J calls come from that table; the DNA yielded D and trimming. For this sample the table gives about 280,000 clones, of which approximately 88% were detected only once. The ten largest make up less than 10% of the sample.

Each collaborating institution followed its own protocols to collect whole blood in K2EDTA tubes. Collaborator samples were shipped for TCRbeta analysis as frozen whole blood, isolated PBMCs, or DNA extracted from either sample type. The sequenced material came from peripheral blood. The receptor chain draws on TRBV5-1 and TRBJ2-2, with 9 bases aligning to TRBD1. This TCR was sampled from a man aged 18 to 29 with active or convalescent COVID-19. The DNA sequence follows: TGCGCCAGCAGCTACACAGGGGGCCGAGTTGGTAGTGAGCTGTTTTTT. It codes for CASSYTGGRVGSELFF. The CDR3 plus the reference TRBV5-1 and TRBJ2-2 genes for the other parts give the full variable domain: KAGVTQTPRYLIKTRGQQVTLSCSPISGHRSVSWYQQTPGQGLQFLFEYFSETQRNKGNFPGRFSGRQFSNSRSEMNVSTLELGDSALYLCASSYTGGRVGSELFFGEGSRLTVL.